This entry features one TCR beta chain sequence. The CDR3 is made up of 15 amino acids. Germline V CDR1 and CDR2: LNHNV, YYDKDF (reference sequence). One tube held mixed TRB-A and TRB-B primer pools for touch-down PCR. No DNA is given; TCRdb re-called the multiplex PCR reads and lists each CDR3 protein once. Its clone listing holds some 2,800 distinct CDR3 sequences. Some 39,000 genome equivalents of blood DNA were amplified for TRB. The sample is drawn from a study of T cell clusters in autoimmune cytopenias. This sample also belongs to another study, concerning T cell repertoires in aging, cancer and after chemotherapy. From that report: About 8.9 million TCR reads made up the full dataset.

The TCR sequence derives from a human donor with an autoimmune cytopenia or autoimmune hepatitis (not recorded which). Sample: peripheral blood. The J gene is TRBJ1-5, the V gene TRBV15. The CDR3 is CATSRVGYSNQPQHF.